This TCR beta chain was identified during a study of blood T cell repertoires in COVID-19. Turning to the study itself: Spain, Italy and the United States supplied samples that represented acute and convalescent COVID-19. Sample material is recorded as cDNA or gDNA derived from T cells, B-cell-depleted T cells, or PBMCs.

In the study's own analysis: Reference gene primer amplification yielded estimated nucleated cell counts. Some clones are missing from TCRdb's copy, which holds only in-frame ones; the method was immunoSEQ multiplex PCR. That table furnishes V, J and clone size, whereas the DNA furnished D and trimming. The sample consists of 270,000 or so clones, nearly 85% of them appearing once. CDR3 size: 12 residues. Germline lookup yields CDR1 SNHLY and CDR2 FYNNEI. J was trimmed by 6 bases and V by 6 bases; bases with no gene match: 3. Specimen: peripheral blood. This TCR was sampled from a human donor in a cohort sampled during active COVID-19. V gene TRBV2 combines with J gene TRBJ1-2; 8 bases line up with TRBD1. This CDR3 is CASRIQGDGYTF. The CDR3 DNA is TGTGCCAGCAGGATACAGGGGGATGGCTACACCTTC.